Presented here are 15 T cell receptor beta chains from one specimen sequenced in a study of T-cell memory formation after mild COVID-19. MiXCR, run by TCRdb on the 5' RACE reads, gives a single entry per CDR3 protein. The sample consists of 400,000 to 550,000 distinct CDR3 sequences, about 23% of them appearing once. The material sequenced was PBMCs or a T cell subset sorted from them (not recorded which). The receptor set was obtained from an adult woman who had mild COVID-19 (a few samples of this study predate the infection). Cell type and time point are not known.

Only a few counts were recorded for this clonotype. The rearrangement links TRBV20-1 to TRBJ2-2, with 9 bases matching TRBD2. The trim removed 1 base at V and 9 bases at J, leaving 9 bases unmatched. The CDR3 covers 15 residues. The germline V gene has CDR1 DFQATT and CDR2 SNEGSKA (reference sequence). For the CDR3, the DNA is TGCAGTGCTAGAGCTGGGGGACTAGCAGGCTGGGAGCTGTTTTTT. Its protein is CSARAGGLAGWELFF.

This clonotype was detected a few times. The chain employs TRBV7-3 and TRBJ2-6; 8 positions agree with TRBD1. The length of the CDR3 is 18 residues. The J segment lost 3 bases and the V segment lost 5 bases, leaving 12 bases of the junction unmatched. CDR1 and CDR2 from the germline V gene are SGHTA and FQGTGA. CDR3 in DNA: TGTGCCAGCAGCCTCGATGGACAGGGATGGCTTGGGGCCAACGTCCTGACTTTC. It codes for CASSLDGQGWLGANVLTF.

This clonotype was detected many times. The chain employs TRBV4-2 and TRBJ1-5; D not certain. The CDR3 covers 15 residues. Germline CDR1 LGHNA, CDR2 YNFKEQ. V was shortened by 0 bases and J by 2 bases, with 8 bases between the two germline ends. CDR3 sequence reads: CASSQERAGNQPQHF. In DNA, the CDR3 is TGTGCCAGCAGCCAAGAGAGGGCGGGCAATCAGCCCCAGCATTTT.

The rearrangement joins TRBV29-1 to TRBJ2-7; D unclear. Germline CDR1 SQVTM, CDR2 ANQGSEA. The CDR3 loop spans 13 amino acids. The ends were cut back, 4 bases at V and 0 bases at J, with 10 bases in the middle. The CDR3 loop reads CSVGSTNSYEQYF. The CDR3 DNA reads as TGCAGCGTTGGCAGCACAAACTCCTACGAGCAGTACTTC.

This sequence joins TRBV20-1 and TRBJ2-5, with D uncertain. Trimming shortened V by 0 bases and J by 0 bases, and 5 bases separated the two germline ends. This CDR3 has 13 residues. The germline gives CDR1 DFQATT, CDR2 SNEGSKA (reference sequence). The CDR3, as DNA: TGCAGTGCTAGAGATCTTAACCAAGAGACCCAGTACTTC. Amino acid sequence: CSARDLNQETQYF.

In this sample, this clonotype turned up a few times. V usage is TRBV5-6 and J usage is TRBJ1-1; 9 nucleotides agree with TRBD1. The CDR3 length is 16 residues. V was clipped by 0 bases and J by 4 bases; unmatched bases: 7. Germline CDR1 reads SGHDT; CDR2 reads YYEEEE. CDR3 loop: CASSLEGGTGPTEAFF. The DNA of the CDR3 is TGTGCCAGCAGCTTGGAAGGGGGGACAGGGCCCACTGAAGCTTTCTTT. Combining the CDR3 with reference TRBV5-6 and TRBJ1-1 gives the whole variable domain DAGVTQSPTHLIKTRGQQVTLRCSPKSGHDTVSWYQQALGQGPQFIFQYYEEEERQRGNFPDRFSGHQFPNYSSELNVNALLLGDSALYLCASSLEGGTGPTEAFFGQGTRLTVV.

This chain links TRBV29-1 with TRBJ2-7, with D perhaps TRBD2 (6 bases). Per the germline V gene, CDR1 is SQVTM and CDR2 is ANQGSEA. CDR3 size: 13 residues. V dropped 4 bases and J dropped 0 bases, with 10 bases sitting between them. In DNA, the CDR3 is TGCAGCGTTGGTTCTAGCGTCTCCTACGAGCAGTACTTC. Protein: CSVGSSVSYEQYF.

The chain couples TRBV7-6 to TRBJ2-7, with D unresolved. The CDR3 totals 15 residues. Trimming cost V 1 base and J 0 bases, with 10 bases left between them. Per the germline V gene, CDR1 is SGHVS and CDR2 is FNYEAQ. The DNA of the CDR3 is TGTGCCAGCAGCTTAGAAAAGGGATCCTCCTACGAGCAGTACTTC. This codes for CASSLEKGSSYEQYF.

This rearrangement joins TRBV10-3 to TRBJ2-3; D assignment may be TRBD1 or TRBD2 (5 bases each). The V gene lost 4 bases and the J gene lost 1 base, with 12 bases spanning the gap. Germline values: CDR1 ENHRY, CDR2 SYGVKD. The CDR3 spans 15 residues. This chain's CDR3 is CAISGGPGRTDTQYF. The CDR3 DNA reads TGTGCCATCAGTGGAGGGCCGGGACGCACAGATACGCAGTATTTT.

This clonotype has more than one count but fewer than ten. The chain joins TRBV3-1 to TRBJ2-7; D tentatively fits TRBD1 or TRBD2 (7 bases each). Trimming left V 0 bases short and J 0 bases short, with 15 bases between. This CDR3 is built from 17 residues. Germline CDR1 LGHDT, CDR2 YNNKEL (reference sequence). CDR3 in amino acids: CASSQEAGQLSSYEQYF. Here the CDR3 DNA reads TGTGCCAGCAGCCAAGAAGCGGGACAGTTGAGCTCCTACGAGCAGTACTTC.

CDR3 region: CASSLAGTEKAFF. DNA of the CDR3: TGTGCCAGCAGTTTGGCCGGGACAGAGAAAGCTTTCTTT. The chain joins TRBV12-3 or TRBV12-4 to TRBJ1-1, with 7 bases that match TRBD1. V lost 3 bases to trimming and J lost 9 bases; unmatched junction nucleotides: 7. The CDR3 runs 13 residues.

The rearrangement uses TRBV2 and TRBJ2-6, with 10 bases lining up with TRBD1. The CDR3 is 16 amino acids. Germline assignment: CDR1 SNHLY and CDR2 FYNNEI. With V trimmed by 11 bases and J by 0 bases, 7 bases remained unmatched. CDR3 region: CAAGTGEGSGANVLTF. In nucleotides, the CDR3 is TGTGCCGCCGGGACAGGGGAAGGCTCTGGGGCCAACGTCCTGACTTTC.

In regard to this clonotype: A read error may produce the germline difference seen at one junction end. The chain couples TRBV7-8 to TRBJ2-5; 13 bases line up with TRBD2. Germline V gene data show CDR1 as SGHVS and CDR2 as FQNEAQ. This CDR3 contains 13 residues. This CDR3 reads CASSPWTSGSLHF. The CDR3 DNA reads as TGTGCCAGCAGCCCCTGGACTAGCGGGAGCCTTCACTTC.

This chain uses TRBV9 with TRBJ2-5; D tentatively fits TRBD1 or TRBD2 (5 bases each). With 0 bases removed from V and 5 bases from J, the gap between germline ends came to 17 bases. Per germline, CDR1 SGDLS and CDR2 YYNGEE. The CDR3 is made up of 16 amino acids. CDR3 sequence reads: CASSVEGTALGETQYF. In DNA form, the CDR3 reads TGTGCCAGCAGCGTAGAGGGGACGGCCCTCGGGGAGACCCAGTACTTC.

V usage is TRBV2 and J usage is TRBJ2-1, with no clear D. The germline V gene has CDR1 SNHLY and CDR2 FYNNEI. V was shortened by 6 bases and J by 8 bases, with 14 bases between the two germline ends. There are 13 residues in the CDR3. This CDR3 is CASRLNQADEQFF. Here the CDR3 DNA reads TGTGCCAGCAGGCTCAATCAGGCGGATGAGCAGTTCTTC.